This record looks at one TCR beta chain sequence and its context. Antigen specificity is unknown. CDR3 length: 14 amino acids. CDR1 and CDR2 (germline): MNHNS, SASEGT. Trimming shortened V by 2 bases and J by 3 bases, and 10 bases separated the two germline ends. This record comes from a study of T cell clones after liver transplantation. Across the study: Patients counted as tolerant after at least one year off all immunosuppression, enzymes not exceeding twice normal. Overall study findings and caveats: Low donor cell numbers restricted donor-reactive repertoire measurement in a couple of subjects. A significant post-transplant drop in circulating graft-donor-reactive CD4 TCRbeta sequences occurred in most of the 8 subjects.

TCRdb's copy holds only in-frame clones and misses some; the assay was immunoSEQ multiplex PCR. The table has about 76,000 clones, over 65% seen once. The receptor was derived from a human patient who received a liver transplant. Some T cells may be the graft donor's. The V and J genes are TRBV6-1 and TRBJ1-1; D is possibly TRBD1 (5 bases). Material: CD4+ T cells from blood, obtained at the 22-month timepoint. The CDR3 sequence: CASSEPGHDTEAFF. CDR3 bases: TGTGCCAGCAGTGAACCAGGGCATGACACTGAAGCTTTCTTT.